Below, 2 T cell receptor beta chains from the same sample are listed, as sequenced in a study of T cell clonotyping in hematopoietic cell transplantation. The protocol was immunoSEQ multiplex PCR, while the TCRdb copy is restricted to in-frame clones and leaves out a portion. The table includes about 5,400 clones, around three quarters detected once. Material: peripheral blood mononuclear cells, obtained 30 days after allogeneic stem cell transplant. Receptor source: a male patient between 60 and 69 years old who had an allogeneic stem cell transplant from an unrelated donor, so the T cells may come from the graft donor. Some clones in this sample may be carry-over from other donors' samples.

V and J are TRBV30 and TRBJ2-7; the match to TRBD2 covers 7 bases. The closer fit of TRBJ2-1 to the DNA end suggests the J call may be wrong. The CDR3 sequence is 14 residues long. Germline CDR1 is GTSNPN and CDR2 is SVGIG (reference sequence). CDR3 amino acids: CAWSNGASGRKQFF. CDR3 in DNA: TGTGCCTGGAGTAACGGGGCTAGCGGTCGAAAGCAGTTCTTC.

The rearrangement uses TRBV10-3 and TRBJ1-1, with D perhaps matching TRBD1 (6 bases). The CDR3 contains 16 residues. V lost 3 bases, J lost 0 bases, and 14 bases lay in between. Germline CDR1 reads ENHRY; CDR2 reads SYGVKD. In DNA, the CDR3 is TGTGCCATCAGTGACGGACAGTGGGTCTTGAACACTGAAGCTTTCTTT. Protein product: CAISDGQWVLNTEAFF.